The 27 T cell receptor beta chains below come from one sample, sequenced in a study of Ad26.COV2.S vaccination and SARS-CoV-2 variants. Noted treatment: roughly 20 received Ad26.COV2.S at low or high dose, single or two shots; 5 received placebo; per-sample allocation not given. Day 63 after the first vaccine or placebo injection was the time point for sampling. The data were produced by immunoSEQ multiplex PCR, yet TCRdb's version contains in-frame clones alone and is incomplete. The table has approximately 300,000 clones, around four fifths seen once. The source material was peripheral blood, sampled in a trial of Ad26.COV2.S vaccine versus placebo. These receptors were taken from a person aged 18-65 years who received the Ad26.COV2.S COVID-19 vaccine or a placebo.

In DNA form, the CDR3 reads TGTGCCAGCAGCTCACGGACATCAACGTGGGTAGGTGAGCAGTTCTTC. Translating it yields CASSSRTSTWVGEQFF. The rearrangement uses TRBV7-9 and TRBJ2-1; a weak D match, TRBD1 (5 bases). Trimming pared 4 bases from V and 9 bases from J, leaving 22 bases between. Per germline, CDR1 SEHNR and CDR2 FQNEAQ (reference sequence). The CDR3 is made up of 16 amino acids.

The gene calls are TRBV5-1 and TRBJ1-2; 11 bases align to TRBD1. CDR3 size: 14 residues. J lost 8 bases, V lost 7 bases, and 10 bases had no gene match. The germline V gene encodes CDR1 SGHRS and CDR2 YFSETQ. The DNA for the CDR3 is TGCGCCAGCGGCCAAGTGGGACAGGGGGGCGGCTACACCTTC. This codes for CASGQVGQGGGYTF.

The chain joins TRBV6-1 to TRBJ2-7; a weak D match, TRBD1 (6 bases). V lost 3 bases and J 2 bases, leaving 14 bases between the germline ends. The CDR3 has 15 residues. The germline V gene has CDR1 MNHNS and CDR2 SASEGT. The CDR3: CASSETTGITYEQYF. For the CDR3, the DNA is TGTGCCAGCAGTGAGACAACAGGGATCACCTACGAGCAGTACTTC.

The V gene is TRBV5-1, the J gene TRBJ2-3, with TRBD2 identical over 10 bases. This CDR3 contains 17 residues. The trim removed 1 base at V and 2 bases at J, leaving 7 bases unmatched. Germline CDR1 SGHRS, CDR2 YFSETQ. CDR3 protein: CASSLRLAGDSTDTQYF. Here the CDR3 DNA reads TGCGCCAGCAGCTTGCGTCTAGCGGGGGACTCCACAGATACGCAGTATTTT.

CDR3 in DNA: TGTGCCAGCTCACCATTGGGCGCGGCGGGGGGGCACGTTTCCAATGAGCAGTTCTTC. Amino acid sequence: CASSPLGAAGGHVSNEQFF. The chain employs TRBV18 and TRBJ2-1; 9 bases are shared with TRBD2. Germline V gives CDR1 KGHSH, CDR2 LQKENI. The CDR3 runs 19 residues. V trimming: 2 bases; J trimming: 6 bases; junction bases outside the gene matches: 17.

In the case of this clone: The same CDR3 arises from other DNA sequences in this sample as well. CDR3 DNA: TGCGCCAGCAGCTTGACAGGTGATTCACCCCTCCACTTT. As protein: CASSLTGDSPLHF. The chain combines TRBV5-1 with TRBJ1-6, with a possible D match to TRBD1 (5 bases). CDR1 and CDR2 from the germline V gene are SGHRS and YFSETQ. Trimming pared 1 base from V and 8 bases from J, leaving 7 bases between. The CDR3 is 13 residues long.

The chain combines TRBV4-1 with TRBJ2-7; D may be TRBD1 or TRBD2 (5 bases each). Germline-derived CDR1 and CDR2 are MGHRA and YSYEKL. V dropped 1 base and J dropped 9 bases, with 10 bases sitting between them. The CDR3 length is 12 residues. This chain's CDR3 is CASSQGGVLQYF. The CDR3 bases are TGCGCCAGCAGCCAAGGAGGGGTCTTGCAGTACTTC.

This chain links TRBV29-1 with TRBJ1-2, with D possibly TRBD1 on 5 matching bases. Between the trimmed V and J ends, which lost 7 bases and 2 bases, there was a span of 17 bases. The CDR3 spans 14 residues. Germline CDR1 reads SQVTM; CDR2 reads ANQGSEA. Here the CDR3 DNA reads TGCAGCGGGGGGGTTACAGTAGGGAACTATGGCTACACCTTC. Protein product: CSGGVTVGNYGYTF. The full variable domain, completed using reference TRBV29-1 and TRBJ1-2, is SAVISQKPSRDICQRGTSLTIQCQVDSQVTMMFWYRQQPGQSLTLIATANQGSEATYESGFVIDKFPISRPNLTFSTLTVSNMSPEDSSIYLCSGGVTVGNYGYTFGSGTRLTVV.

The rearrangement uses TRBV7-9 and TRBJ2-5; a weak D match, TRBD2 (5 bases). Trimming pared 5 bases from V and 5 bases from J, leaving 15 bases between. Germline V gene sequence: CDR1 SEHNR, CDR2 FQNEAQ (reference sequence). The CDR3 loop spans 14 amino acids. This CDR3 reads CASSPRTRRETQYF. Written as DNA, the CDR3 is TGTGCCAGCAGCCCGCGGACTCGGCGGGAGACCCAGTACTTC.

The V and J genes are TRBV25-1 and TRBJ2-7, with a weak D call TRBD2 (5 bases). Germline loops: CDR1 MGHDK, CDR2 SYGVNS. Between the trimmed V and J ends, which lost 4 bases and 3 bases, there was a span of 13 bases. The CDR3 runs 14 residues. The CDR3 loop is CASSGAGGLYEQYF. CDR3 nucleotide sequence: TGTGCCAGCAGTGGGGCAGGCGGGCTCTACGAGCAGTACTTC.

This clone has at least ten counts. The chain carries TRBV5-1 and TRBJ1-1; D not certain. The germline V gene has CDR1 SGHRS and CDR2 YFSETQ. This CDR3 spans 13 amino acids. V was trimmed by 4 bases and J by 3 bases, leaving 10 bases between them. CDR3 residues: CASSATVDTEAFF. In DNA form, the CDR3 reads TGCGCCAGCAGCGCCACCGTAGACACTGAAGCTTTCTTT.

V is TRBV7-6 and J is TRBJ2-1; D ambiguous. The CDR3 consists of 13 residues. Germline loops: CDR1 SGHVS, CDR2 FNYEAQ. V lost 5 bases and J lost 5, with 10 bases in between. CDR3 nucleotide sequence: TGTGCCAGCAGCCCCGGACCGAACAATGAGCAGTTCTTC. Protein: CASSPGPNNEQFF. Based on the CDR3 plus reference TRBV7-6 and TRBJ2-1, the full variable domain is GAGVSQSPRYKVTKRGQDVALRCDPISGHVSLYWYRQALGQGPEFLTYFNYEAQQDKSGLPNDRFSAERPEGSISTLTIQRTEQRDSAMYRCASSPGPNNEQFFGPGTRLTVL.

V and J are TRBV2 and TRBJ1-1; D unclear. CDR3 length: 14 residues. Germline CDR1 reads SNHLY; CDR2 reads FYNNEI. V lost 6 bases to trimming and J lost 4 bases, with 15 bases between them. The CDR3 loop reads CASRVGLSGTEAFF. The CDR3 bases are TGTGCCAGCAGGGTAGGGTTATCGGGCACTGAAGCTTTCTTT.

The J gene is TRBJ2-1, the V gene TRBV2, with TRBD2 identical over 8 bases. The CDR3 consists of 12 residues. The germline CDR1 and CDR2 sequences are SNHLY and FYNNEI. V lost 5 bases and J lost 7; bases outside the gene matches: 1. As DNA, the CDR3 is TGTGCCAGCAGTCGACTAGCGAATGAGCAGTTCTTC. The encoded protein is CASSRLANEQFF.

The chain is built from TRBV7-3 and TRBJ2-7; TRBD2 is a possible D gene (7 bases). The V and J ends lost 5 bases and 6 bases respectively, with 14 bases between them. This CDR3 is 13 amino acids long. Germline V lookup: CDR1 SGHTA, CDR2 FQGTGA. The DNA for the CDR3 is TGTGCCAGCAGCCTAGCCGGGGGGCTCGAGCAGTACTTC. This encodes CASSLAGGLEQYF.

This clone was recorded a few times. This sample also contains other DNA sequences that code for the same CDR3. The chain is built from TRBV5-1 and TRBJ1-2, with unresolved D. The CDR3 has 14 residues. V was cut by 0 bases and J by 0 bases, with 6 bases left in between. Germline CDR1 SGHRS, CDR2 YFSETQ. This chain's CDR3 is CASSLESPNYGYTF. The DNA of the CDR3 is TGCGCCAGCAGCTTGGAAAGCCCTAACTATGGCTACACCTTC.

This clone was detected only once. The V and J genes are TRBV5-6 and TRBJ2-3, with a weak D call TRBD2 (5 bases). Germline V gene data show CDR1 as SGHDT and CDR2 as YYEEEE. V shed 4 bases and J shed 5 bases, with 11 bases lying between them. The CDR3 has 13 residues. This chain's CDR3 is CASSRGGGDTQYF. DNA for the CDR3: TGTGCCAGCAGCCGGGGTGGAGGAGATACGCAGTATTTT.

The V call is TRBV6-5, the J call TRBJ2-1; D call uncertain. This CDR3 comprises 15 residues. CDR1 and CDR2 (germline): MNHEY, SVGAGI. Trimming stripped 0 bases from V and 4 bases from J, with 10 bases between. The CDR3 bases are TGTGCCAGCAGTTACTCTGACGGACGATACAATGAGCAGTTCTTC. The encoded protein is CASSYSDGRYNEQFF.

This chain links TRBV10-3 with TRBJ1-2; possibly TRBD1 for D (5 bases). The CDR3 sequence is 16 residues long. In germline, CDR1 is ENHRY, CDR2 SYGVKD. The V end was cut by 0 bases, the J end by 1 base, with 12 bases between. CDR3 nucleotide sequence: TGTGCCATCAGTGAGTCGATCGGCAGGGATAACTATGGCTACACCTTC. Protein product: CAISESIGRDNYGYTF.

This chain joins TRBV4-2 and TRBJ1-6, with D possibly TRBD1 on 5 matching bases. CDR3 size: 15 residues. Per germline, CDR1 LGHNA and CDR2 YNFKEQ. V lost 0 bases and J 13 bases, leaving 16 bases between the germline ends. The CDR3 DNA reads as TGTGCCAGCAGCCAAGATTCGTGGGGGGATCTGCCCCTCCACTTT. This encodes CASSQDSWGDLPLHF.

V gene TRBV5-4 combines with J gene TRBJ2-7; 11 positions agree with TRBD1. There are 15 residues in the CDR3. Trimming at V came to 6 bases and at J to 2 bases, leaving 7 bases not matched to a gene. Germline V gene lookup returns CDR1 SGHNT and CDR2 YYREEE (reference sequence). CDR3 amino acids: CASTLGGQGAYEQYF. The CDR3 nucleotides read TGTGCCAGCACCCTTGGGGGACAGGGGGCCTACGAGCAGTACTTC.

The chain uses TRBV10-3 and TRBJ1-1, with 7 bases matching TRBD1. CDR1 is ENHRY, CDR2 SYGVKD, per germline. V shed 5 bases and J 6 bases; nucleotides not matched to a gene: 15. The CDR3 extends over 16 amino acids. This chain's CDR3 is CAISRTDTGVVPEAFF. The CDR3 DNA follows: TGTGCCATCAGTCGCACGGATACAGGGGTGGTTCCTGAAGCTTTCTTT.

The chain uses TRBV11-1 and TRBJ1-6, with D tentatively TRBD1 (5 bases). In germline, CDR1 is SGHAT, CDR2 FQDESV (reference sequence). The CDR3 loop spans 14 amino acids. With 3 bases removed from V and 5 bases from J, the gap between germline ends came to 8 bases. CDR3 loop: CASSFGRDNSPLHF. In DNA form, the CDR3 reads TGTGCCAGCAGCTTTGGCAGGGATAATTCACCCCTCCACTTT.

V gene TRBV6-1 combines with J gene TRBJ1-6; D not certain. Trimming removed 2 bases at V and 7 bases at J, with 6 bases between. The CDR3 covers 13 residues. The germline CDR1 and CDR2 sequences are MNHNS and SASEGT. Written as DNA, the CDR3 is TGTGCCAGCAGTGAAAGAGGCAATTCACCCCTCCACTTT. It translates to CASSERGNSPLHF.

The chain combines TRBV9 with TRBJ2-1; 8 bases fit TRBD2. Trimming removed 0 bases from V and 1 base from J; junction bases left unmatched: 9. The CDR3 consists of 18 residues. Germline V gene sequence: CDR1 SGDLS, CDR2 YYNGEE. CDR3 nucleotides: TGTGCCAGCAGCGTAGCTCTTATTAGCGGGGTATCCTACAATGAGCAGTTCTTC. Residues: CASSVALISGVSYNEQFF.

This rearrangement joins TRBV28 to TRBJ1-2; tentative D call: TRBD1 (6 bases). Germline assignment: CDR1 MDHEN and CDR2 SYDVKM. Trimming took 3 bases from V and 4 from J, leaving 15 bases between them. The CDR3 consists of 15 residues. CDR3 sequence (DNA): TGTGCCAGCAGTTTCGCGGGGGGGCGCGGCTATGGCTACACCTTC. This codes for CASSFAGGRGYGYTF.

This chain links TRBV28 with TRBJ2-7; 10 nucleotides match TRBD1. V was pared by 7 bases and J by 2 bases, with 2 bases of the junction left unmatched. CDR1 is MDHEN, CDR2 SYDVKM, per germline. The CDR3 extends over 13 amino acids. The CDR3 region has the DNA TGTGCCAGCAAAGGGACAGGGGCCTACGAGCAGTACTTC. It specifies CASKGTGAYEQYF. The variable domain in full, completed from reference TRBV28 and TRBJ2-7, reads DVKVTQSSRYLVKRTGEKVFLECVQDMDHENMFWYRQDPGLGLRLIYFSYDVKMKEKGDIPEGYSVSREKKERFSLILESASTNQTSMYLCASKGTGAYEQYFGPGTRLTVT.